This T cell receptor (beta chain) was captured by sequencing in a study of blood T cell repertoires in COVID-19. The V segment lost 5 bases and the J segment 4 bases; nucleotides outside the gene matches: 6. In germline, CDR1 is MNHEY, CDR2 SVGAGI. This CDR3 has 15 residues. Here immunoSEQ multiplex PCR was the method, and the copy in TCRdb shows in-frame clones only, minus some. In the table there are about 70,000 clones, approximately 80% of which are singletons. The chain joins TRBV6-5 to TRBJ1-1; 11 positions agree with TRBD1. The source is a woman older than 75 with active or convalescent COVID-19. The sequencing input was peripheral blood. The CDR3: CASSRPGTGGTEAFF. The CDR3 DNA reads as TGTGCCAGCAGTCGTCCCGGGACAGGGGGCACTGAAGCTTTCTTT.